The 12 T cell receptor beta chains in this list originate from one sample, sequenced in a study of regulatory T cells in long-lasting Graves disease. Libraries of TCR beta came from iRepertoire HTBI primers plus Arm-PCR of CDR3 regions. MiXCR, run by TCRdb on the multiplex PCR reads, gives a single entry per CDR3 protein. The table records 400,000 to 500,000 distinct CDR3 sequences, around 17% of them present only once. The sample's time point: newly diagnosed GD, antithyroid drugs for less than 3 months. Isolated PBMC RNA provided the starting material for the TCR library. The same data also contributed to another study, on T cells in Graves' hyperthyroidism and ophthalmopathy.

The sequences come from peripheral blood mononuclear cells (PBMCs), collected at new diagnosis, from a patient treated with antithyroid drugs. The receptors were sampled from a young woman with Graves disease.

This clonotype turned up a few times. V usage is TRBV25-1 and J usage is TRBJ1-1; D is possibly TRBD1 (5 bases). Trimming shortened V by 3 bases and J by 9 bases, and 14 bases separated the two germline ends. The CDR3 totals 13 residues. Germline V gene lookup returns CDR1 MGHDK and CDR2 SYGVNS. As DNA, the CDR3 is TGTGCCAGCAGTGACAGGGCGGTGGCGAAAGCTTTCTTT. It codes for CASSDRAVAKAFF.

This clonotype was observed many times. The chain couples TRBV7-8 to TRBJ1-2; no firm D call. The germline V gene has CDR1 SGHVS and CDR2 FQNEAQ. V was shortened by 1 base and J by 4 bases, with 7 bases between the two germline ends. The CDR3 length is 13 residues. The CDR3 DNA sequence: TGTGCCAGCAGCTTAGACGGTGTCTATGGCTACACCTTC. It translates to CASSLDGVYGYTF.

In its sample, this clonotype was seen many times. The V gene is TRBV18, the J gene TRBJ2-3; 7 nucleotides align to TRBD2. Germline CDR1 and CDR2: KGHSH and LQKENI. Losses at the gene ends were 6 bases for V and 8 bases for J; bases not matched to a gene: 14. The CDR3 is made up of 15 amino acids. The CDR3 here is CASSLSSPGRITQYF. The CDR3 DNA follows: TGTGCCAGCTCTCTTTCCTCTCCCGGGAGGATTACGCAGTATTTT.

The chain uses TRBV20-1 and TRBJ1-4; D is uncertain. This CDR3 has 14 amino acids. V shed 6 bases and J shed 6 bases, with 17 bases lying between them. Germline CDR1 reads DFQATT; CDR2 reads SNEGSKA (reference sequence). CDR3 sequence (DNA): TGCAGTGCAAAAGATCGAGCCCTTGATGAAAAACTGTTTTTT. Protein product: CSAKDRALDEKLFF.

This clonotype was seen ten or more times. V and J are TRBV27 and TRBJ1-1, with a possible D match to TRBD1 (6 bases). CDR1 MNHEY and CDR2 SMNVEV come from the germline V gene (reference sequence). V lost 5 bases to trimming and J lost 4 bases, with 14 bases between them. The CDR3 has 14 residues. The chain's CDR3 is CASSRQQGATEAFF. In nucleotides, the CDR3 is TGTGCCAGCAGTAGACAACAGGGTGCCACTGAAGCTTTCTTT.

This clonotype was recorded at least ten times. The chain has TRBV11-2 and TRBJ2-1; the match to TRBD2 covers 10 bases. The trim removed 1 base at V and 5 bases at J, leaving 8 bases unmatched. The CDR3 is made up of 17 amino acids. The germline CDR1 and CDR2 sequences are SGHAT and FQNNGV. The CDR3: CASSLVPVAGGHNEQFF. In DNA form, the CDR3 reads TGTGCCAGCAGCTTAGTCCCTGTAGCGGGAGGTCACAATGAGCAGTTCTTC. Complete variable domain (other parts from reference TRBV11-2 and TRBJ2-1): EAGVAQSPRYKIIEKRQSVAFWCNPISGHATLYWYQQILGQGPKLLIQFQNNGVVDDSQLPKDRFSAERLKGVDSTLKIQPAKLEDSAVYLCASSLVPVAGGHNEQFFGPGTRLTVL.

This clonotype has ten or more counts. This chain uses TRBV2 with TRBJ2-1; D is perhaps TRBD1 (6 bases). Deletions cut 4 bases from V and 4 bases from J, with 11 bases between. This CDR3 has 14 residues. Germline values: CDR1 SNHLY, CDR2 FYNNEI. CDR3 sequence reads: CASSVWQGYNEQFF. DNA of the CDR3: TGTGCCAGCAGTGTTTGGCAGGGGTACAATGAGCAGTTCTTC.

This clonotype appeared many times. The chain combines TRBV4-3 with TRBJ2-3; D tentatively reads TRBD1 or TRBD2 (5 bases each). The V end lost 0 bases, the J end lost 4 bases, and 11 bases lay between the germline ends. The CDR3 is made up of 15 amino acids. CDR1 LGHNA and CDR2 YSLEER come from the germline V gene. The DNA of the CDR3 is TGCGCCAGCAGCCAAGAGGTGCAGGGACCAGATACGCAGTATTTT. Residues: CASSQEVQGPDTQYF.

This clonotype was seen many times. The rearrangement links TRBV7-3 to TRBJ2-3; D possibly matches TRBD1 or TRBD2 (5 bases each). Trimming shortened V by 1 base and J by 0 bases, and 8 bases separated the two germline ends. The germline gives CDR1 SGHTA, CDR2 FQGTGA. The CDR3 is 15 amino acids. In DNA, the CDR3 is TGTGCCAGCAGCTTAATGAGGGGCAGCACAGATACGCAGTATTTT. This codes for CASSLMRGSTDTQYF.

This clonotype was seen ten or more times. This chain uses TRBV2 with TRBJ2-6; D call uncertain. V shed 10 bases and J shed 1 base, with 11 bases lying between them. The CDR3 loop spans 14 amino acids. Per the germline V gene, CDR1 is SNHLY and CDR2 is FYNNEI. DNA for the CDR3: TGTGCCACCGTCCAAGGGTCTGGGGCCAACGTCCTGACTTTC. It yields the protein CATVQGSGANVLTF.

The chain couples TRBV10-2 to TRBJ2-4, with 7 bases that match TRBD2. This CDR3 has 17 residues. Germline V gene sequence: CDR1 WSHSY, CDR2 SAAADI. The J segment lost 3 bases and the V segment lost 4 bases, leaving 12 bases of the junction unmatched. The CDR3 spells CASSGFQTSLGKNIQYF. Written as DNA, the CDR3 is TGCGCCAGCAGTGGATTTCAGACTAGCCTAGGCAAAAACATTCAGTACTTC.

This clonotype turned up a few times. The rearrangement joins TRBV18 to TRBJ2-7; 12 nucleotides align to TRBD2. V trimming: 1 base; J trimming: 4 bases; junction bases outside the gene matches: 11. The length of the CDR3 is 18 residues. The V gene's germline CDR1 is KGHSH and CDR2 LQKENI. CDR3 sequence reads: CASSPQHQMTSGSYEQYF. CDR3 DNA sequence: TGTGCCAGCTCACCACAACATCAAATGACTAGCGGGAGTTACGAGCAGTACTTC.